Sequencing of this T cell receptor (beta chain) was carried out in a study of shared clonotypes between healthy human individuals. Study-wide points: The generation probabilities recorded for non-shared clonotypes fell below those of clonotypes shared by all four donors. Across subsets, estimated richness was generally greater for naive than for memory populations. Blood alone was sampled, and tissue repertoires likely differ.

Splitting of each subset's genomic DNA was done evenly across several immunoSEQ plates. Sequencing was performed with immunoSEQ multiplex PCR; in TCRdb, only in-frame clones are kept and a portion is missing. In the table there are hundreds of thousands of clones, roughly 95% of which are singletons. Naive CD8 cells comprised CD45RO-negative, CCR7-positively selected cells, excluding terminally differentiated effector memory CD45RA+ cells. This CDR3 has 16 amino acids. Germline loops: CDR1 MNHEY, CDR2 SMNVEV (reference sequence). V lost 3 bases and J lost 2; bases outside the gene matches: 9. On this clone itself: Its antigen is as yet unknown.

The rearrangement uses TRBV27 and TRBJ2-7; 8 nucleotides agree with TRBD2. The clonotype originates from a woman aged 25 to 39 in good health. Sequenced input: naive CD8+ T cells sorted from blood. In DNA, the CDR3 is TGTGCCAGCAGTTTTTCCCCACTAGCGGAGACCTACGAGCAGTACTTC. This sequence encodes CASSFSPLAETYEQYF.